This entry lists 14 T cell receptor beta chains sequenced from one sample in a study of blood T cell repertoires in COVID-19 (dated by TCRdb to 2018 to 2021). The library was made by the immunoSEQ multiplex PCR assay. TCRdb provides this immuneACCESS table in a form limited to in-frame rearrangements. Some clones are lacking; in checked studies, under half of them reflect an unresolved V gene, and why the rest are absent is not known. This sample lists some 130,000 clones; 84% were detected once. More than 2% of the sample is in the top ten clones. Sample: PBMCs or T cells enriched from blood (not recorded which). The receptor set was obtained from a man aged 40-49 years with acute COVID-19.

The V call is TRBV4-1, the J call TRBJ2-7; 9 bases match TRBD1. J gave up 5 bases and V 0 bases, and 8 bases lay outside the gene matches. The CDR3 has 16 residues. The germline CDR1 and CDR2 sequences are MGHRA and YSYEKL. The CDR3 reads CASSQELPDRGNEQYF. Here the CDR3 DNA reads TGCGCCAGCAGCCAAGAATTACCGGACAGGGGCAACGAGCAGTACTTC.

This clone was seen only once. This chain uses TRBV2 with TRBJ1-5; TRBD1 might be the D (5 bases). V lost 8 bases and J 3 bases, leaving 17 bases between the germline ends. Germline lookup yields CDR1 SNHLY and CDR2 FYNNEI. The CDR3 covers 15 residues. The CDR3 DNA reads TGTGCCAGCGTGGACCTCGGGGGGTACAATCAGCCCCAGCATTTT. Translating gives CASVDLGGYNQPQHF.

J is TRBJ2-1 and V is TRBV7-9; no clear D gene. V lost 5 bases and J lost 8, with 19 bases in between. The CDR3 spans 15 residues. Germline V gives CDR1 SEHNR, CDR2 FQNEAQ (reference sequence). The CDR3 nucleotides are TGTGCCAGCAGCCTAGGACGCGGTGCTCGCGATGAGCAGTTCTTC. This encodes CASSLGRGARDEQFF.

The genes are TRBV5-1 and TRBJ1-3; weak D call: TRBD1 (5 bases). The CDR3 length is 15 residues. Trimming stripped 0 bases from V and 2 bases from J, with 9 bases between. The germline gives CDR1 SGHRS, CDR2 YFSETQ. The CDR3 sequence is CASSLESGTGNTIYF. The CDR3 nucleotides are TGCGCCAGCAGCTTGGAGTCAGGGACTGGAAACACCATATATTTT.

The chain employs TRBV5-1 and TRBJ2-1, with a tentative D call TRBD1 (6 bases). Trimming cost V 2 bases and J 9 bases, with 15 bases left between them. The CDR3 is made up of 14 amino acids. Germline V gene sequence: CDR1 SGHRS, CDR2 YFSETQ. CDR3 residues: CASSFSSTGTEQFF. The CDR3 region has the DNA TGCGCCAGCAGCTTTTCCTCTACAGGGACTGAGCAGTTCTTC.

This chain uses TRBV10-3 with TRBJ2-3; 9 positions agree with TRBD2. The junction had 5 bases not matched to a gene; V was cut back by 6 bases and J by 1 base. The CDR3 contains 15 residues. Per germline, CDR1 ENHRY and CDR2 SYGVKD. In nucleotides, the CDR3 is TGTGCCATCAGAATGGAGCGGGGGGGCACAGATACGCAGTATTTT. Its translation is CAIRMERGGTDTQYF.

The rearrangement uses TRBV24-1 and TRBJ2-3, with D hard to call. Trimming took off 4 bases at V and 4 bases at J, with 5 bases between the two ends. The length of the CDR3 is 12 residues. Germline CDR1 and CDR2: KGHDR and SFDVKD. The CDR3 DNA sequence: TGTGCCACCAGTGAGGCCGCAGATACGCAGTATTTT. It codes for CATSEAADTQYF.

V usage is TRBV19 and J usage is TRBJ1-3; D ambiguous. The CDR3 consists of 18 residues. Germline-derived CDR1 and CDR2 are LNHDA and SQIVND (reference sequence). Trimming took off 0 bases at V and 4 bases at J, with 19 bases between the two ends. The CDR3 sequence: CASSIDKEHRGPGNTIYF. The CDR3, as DNA: TGTGCCAGTAGTATAGATAAAGAGCATCGGGGTCCGGGAAACACCATATATTTT.

V usage is TRBV28 and J usage is TRBJ2-7; weak D call: TRBD1 (6 bases). V was cut by 5 bases and J by 3 bases, with 20 bases left in between. The CDR3 runs to 16 residues. Per the germline V gene, CDR1 is MDHEN and CDR2 is SYDVKM. CDR3 nucleotide sequence: TGTGCCAGCAGTCCTTCGGGACACGGCGCCCTCTACGAGCAGTACTTC. This gives the protein CASSPSGHGALYEQYF.

Only a few counts were recorded for this clone. The V gene is TRBV3-1 (or the pseudogene TRBV3-2), the J gene TRBJ2-7; TRBD1 aligns across 8 bases. This CDR3 has 14 amino acids. The V gene's germline CDR1 is LGHDT and CDR2 YNNKEL (reference sequence). J gave up 6 bases and V 2 bases, and 6 bases lay outside the gene matches. CDR3 amino acids: CASSQSDRVSEQYF. Written as DNA, the CDR3 is TGTGCCAGCAGCCAATCGGACAGGGTCAGCGAGCAGTACTTC.

This clone was counted between two and nine times. The rearrangement links TRBV24-1 to TRBJ1-4, with TRBD1 matching over 10 bases. V was pared by 4 bases and J by 7 bases, with 2 bases of the junction left unmatched. The CDR3 runs 14 residues. In germline, CDR1 is KGHDR, CDR2 SFDVKD. This chain's CDR3 is CATSEGTGVEKLFF. The CDR3 DNA follows: TGTGCCACCAGTGAAGGGACAGGGGTTGAAAAACTGTTTTTT.

This chain joins TRBV2 and TRBJ2-7; TRBD2 matches at 9 bases. This CDR3 region has 13 residues. V was pared by 6 bases and J by 8 bases, with 8 bases of the junction left unmatched. Germline V gene data show CDR1 as SNHLY and CDR2 as FYNNEI. CDR3 amino acids: CASSDSGGSKQYF. In DNA, the CDR3 is TGTGCCAGCAGCGATAGCGGGGGCTCCAAGCAGTACTTC.

The CDR3 coding sequence is TGTGCCAGCAGTTTCGAGGGGAGGGGTAACTATGGCTACACCTTC. This gives the protein CASSFEGRGNYGYTF. V is TRBV27 and J is TRBJ1-2; D possibly corresponds to TRBD1 (5 bases). Trimming left V 3 bases short and J 1 base short, with 12 bases between. The CDR3 is 15 residues long. The germline gives CDR1 MNHEY, CDR2 SMNVEV (reference sequence).

V and J are TRBV25-1 and TRBJ1-1; no reliable D call. V dropped 7 bases and J dropped 4 bases, with 10 bases sitting between them. The CDR3 runs to 12 residues. Germline V gene sequence: CDR1 MGHDK, CDR2 SYGVNS. CDR3 sequence reads: CASMQVGTEAFF. The DNA of the CDR3 is TGTGCCAGCATGCAGGTGGGCACTGAAGCTTTCTTT.